The 24 T cell receptor beta chains given below trace back to one sample, sequenced in a study of T cell repertoires in breast cancer. During the second nested PCR, blocking oligonucleotides suppressed genes that were not paired. TCRdb independently ran MiXCR on the emulsion pairing reads; one entry per CDR3 protein. The table has roughly 38,000 distinct CDR3 sequences, about 48% seen once. Primers covering all TCR V genes were used in emulsion RT-PCR on CD8+ T cells. The sequenced sample was CD8+ T cells. The receptors here all came from a pool of human donors with breast cancer or a healthy control (not recorded which).

The chain carries TRBV20-1 and TRBJ2-7; no definite D call. Trimming took off 0 bases at V and 2 bases at J, with 8 bases between the two ends. This CDR3 comprises 13 residues. Germline values: CDR1 DFQATT, CDR2 SNEGSKA (reference sequence). This CDR3 reads CSAREIKTYEQYF. The CDR3 bases are TGCAGTGCTAGAGAGATAAAGACCTACGAGCAGTACTTC.

The chain has TRBV5-1 and TRBJ1-1, with 8 bases that match TRBD1. In germline, CDR1 is SGHRS, CDR2 YFSETQ. V dropped 3 bases and J dropped 3; count of bases not matched to a gene: 10. The CDR3 consists of 16 residues. The CDR3 region has the DNA TGCGCCAGCAGCTATGGAGCCGGGACAGGCGACACTGAAGCTTTCTTT. This codes for CASSYGAGTGDTEAFF.

This clonotype was found a few times. The genes are TRBV7-9 and TRBJ2-1; 7 nucleotides align to TRBD1. This CDR3 region has 15 residues. The germline V gene encodes CDR1 SEHNR and CDR2 FQNEAQ (reference sequence). V lost 5 bases, J lost 3 bases, and 7 bases stayed unmatched. CDR3 sequence reads: CASSEIGGGYNEQFF. The CDR3 coding sequence is TGTGCCAGCAGCGAAATAGGGGGCGGCTACAATGAGCAGTTCTTC.

The V gene is TRBV3-1, the J gene TRBJ2-1; D unresolved. Germline assignment: CDR1 LGHDT and CDR2 YNNKEL (reference sequence). The ends were cut back, 1 base at V and 3 bases at J, with 13 bases in the middle. There are 16 residues in the CDR3. Here the CDR3 DNA reads TGTGCCAGCAGCCAAGTTGACGGTTTCTTCTACAATGAGCAGTTCTTC. Translating it yields CASSQVDGFFYNEQFF.

This clonotype appeared a few times. CDR3 bases: TGTGCCAGCAGTGAATCAGGCCGACCCGAAAAACTGTTTTTT. Amino acid sequence: CASSESGRPEKLFF. The V gene is TRBV25-1, the J gene TRBJ1-4; D unclear. The CDR3 consists of 14 residues. Germline CDR1 MGHDK, CDR2 SYGVNS. Trimming took 1 base from V and 8 from J, leaving 11 bases between them.

The gene calls are TRBV24-1 and TRBJ2-3; D call uncertain. V was clipped by 9 bases and J by 0 bases, with 9 bases between them. Germline-derived CDR1 and CDR2 are KGHDR and SFDVKD. The CDR3 is 13 residues long. For the CDR3, the DNA is TGTGCCACCCGAGAACATAGCACAGATACGCAGTATTTT. Protein product: CATREHSTDTQYF.

V usage is TRBV19 and J usage is TRBJ2-3, with a possible D match to TRBD2 (5 bases). The V end lost 3 bases, the J end lost 7 bases, and 8 bases lay between the germline ends. The germline CDR1 and CDR2 sequences are LNHDA and SQIVND (reference sequence). The CDR3 loop spans 12 amino acids. This chain's CDR3 is CASSMRANTQYF. In nucleotides, the CDR3 is TGTGCCAGTAGTATGAGGGCGAATACGCAGTATTTT.

The chain links TRBV14 to TRBJ1-2, with D unresolved. Germline CDR1 and CDR2: SGHDN and FVKESK. The CDR3 extends over 16 amino acids. Trimming stripped 0 bases from V and 1 base from J, with 12 bases between. CDR3 coding DNA: TGTGCCAGCAGCCAAGATGCGGGTACTGGTAACTATGGCTACACCTTC. Residues: CASSQDAGTGNYGYTF.

V gene TRBV20-1 combines with J gene TRBJ2-7; 8 bases align to TRBD2. J lost 6 bases, V lost 4 bases, and 20 bases had no gene match. Germline values: CDR1 DFQATT, CDR2 SNEGSKA (reference sequence). CDR3 length equals 17 residues. CDR3 DNA: TGCAGTGCTATCCCAGGTTTGGCGGGAGGAAAGGGGCTCGAGCAGTACTTC. Protein: CSAIPGLAGGKGLEQYF.

This clonotype was detected a few times. V is TRBV27 and J is TRBJ1-5; no clear D. The germline CDR1 and CDR2 sequences are MNHEY and SMNVEV (reference sequence). CDR3 length equals 15 residues. V lost 2 bases, J lost 0 bases, and 8 bases lay in between. This CDR3 reads CASSLQIHSNQPQHF. The CDR3 DNA follows: TGTGCCAGCAGTTTACAGATCCATAGCAATCAGCCCCAGCATTTT.

This clonotype was found a few times. This chain links TRBV7-2 with TRBJ2-5, with TRBD2 matching 9 bases. V was clipped by 3 bases and J by 7 bases; unmatched bases: 9. The CDR3 extends over 15 amino acids. The germline V gene encodes CDR1 SGHTA and CDR2 FQGNSA. CDR3 amino acids: CASSLGRGGLGTQYF. The CDR3 DNA is TGTGCCAGCAGCTTGGGGCGGGGGGGGTTGGGGACCCAGTACTTC.

The CDR3 coding sequence is TGTGCCAGCAGCTTCCTAACGGGAGGGTCTAACAATGAGCAGTTCTTC. Protein sequence: CASSFLTGGSNNEQFF. The rearrangement links TRBV12-3 or TRBV12-4 to TRBJ2-1; 8 bases map to TRBD2. Trimming cost V 6 bases and J 5 bases; bases outside gene matches: 12. This CDR3 has 16 residues.

The table lists this clonotype with a count of one. This likely comes from a read error, as the CDR3 has no conserved phenylalanine or tryptophan at its end. The V call is TRBV5-1, the J call TRBJ1-1; D is unclear. Germline CDR1 reads SGHRS; CDR2 reads YFSETQ. The V and J ends lost 5 bases and 5 bases respectively, with 7 bases between them. The CDR3 runs to 11 residues. CDR3 sequence (DNA): TGCGCCAGCAGGGCCGAGACTGAAGCTTTCTCT. Translation gives CASRAETEAFS.

CDR3 region: CASSQTLGGGTQYF. The CDR3 bases are TGCGCCAGCAGCCAAACCCTCGGAGGGGGGACCCAGTACTTC. The chain has TRBV4-1 and TRBJ2-5; D could derive from TRBD1 or TRBD2 (6 bases each). The CDR3 is 14 amino acids. Trimming removed 2 bases from V and 7 bases from J, with 14 bases in between. The germline gives CDR1 MGHRA, CDR2 YSYEKL.

This clonotype was detected only a few times. The chain has TRBV27 and TRBJ1-1; no clear D. V shed 5 bases and J shed 1 base, with 11 bases lying between them. The CDR3 is 14 residues long. CDR1 is MNHEY, CDR2 SMNVEV, per germline (reference sequence). The CDR3 DNA reads TGTGCCAGCAGTGCCCTAATGACGAACACTGAAGCTTTCTTT. Its protein is CASSALMTNTEAFF.

This clonotype was found a few times. The rearrangement joins TRBV7-3 to TRBJ2-7; D not certain. From germline, CDR1 is SGHTA and CDR2 FQGTGA. Trimming took 5 bases from V and 4 from J, leaving 21 bases between them. The CDR3 runs to 16 residues. The CDR3 loop is CASSANPRTAEYEQYF. The CDR3 DNA sequence: TGTGCCAGCAGCGCTAACCCCAGGACCGCCGAATACGAGCAGTACTTC. The variable domain in full, completed from reference TRBV7-3 and TRBJ2-7, reads GAGVSQTPSNKVTEKGKYVELRCDPISGHTALYWYRQSLGQGPEFLIYFQGTGAADDSGLPNDRFFAVRPEGSVSTLKIQRTERGDSAVYLCASSANPRTAEYEQYFGPGTRLTVT.

The chain combines TRBV6-1 with TRBJ2-3; D is possibly TRBD1 (6 bases). Trimming stripped 6 bases from V and 2 bases from J, with 15 bases between. Looked up from germline, CDR1 is MNHNS and CDR2 is SASEGT. The CDR3 has 15 residues. CDR3 sequence reads: CASSPLRGNTDTQYF. CDR3 DNA: TGTGCCAGCAGCCCGCTGAGGGGGAACACAGATACGCAGTATTTT.

The chain couples TRBV27 to TRBJ2-7; 8 nucleotides match TRBD1. Germline V gives CDR1 MNHEY, CDR2 SMNVEV (reference sequence). The trim removed 6 bases at V and 4 bases at J, leaving 11 bases unmatched. The CDR3 runs to 15 residues. This chain's CDR3 is CASRTLDRGTYEQYF. DNA of the CDR3: TGTGCCAGCAGAACACTAGACAGGGGTACATACGAGCAGTACTTC.

This clonotype was observed a few times. The chain couples TRBV20-1 to TRBJ2-1; 11 nucleotides align to TRBD2. The CDR3 spans 15 residues. The germline V gene encodes CDR1 DFQATT and CDR2 SNEGSKA (reference sequence). With V trimmed by 6 bases and J by 5 bases, 9 bases remained unmatched. CDR3 bases: TGCAGTGCCTTTCGGGGACTAGCGGAGGACAATGAGCAGTTCTTC. Residues: CSAFRGLAEDNEQFF.

This clonotype was picked up a small number of times. The rearrangement links TRBV20-1 to TRBJ1-1; D is undetermined. Looked up from germline, CDR1 is DFQATT and CDR2 is SNEGSKA (reference sequence). This CDR3 has 13 residues. V dropped 6 bases and J dropped 4 bases, with 15 bases sitting between them. In DNA form, the CDR3 reads TGCAGTGCCAACACGGGGATGGCCACTGAAGCTTTCTTT. Protein product: CSANTGMATEAFF.

The rearrangement uses TRBV5-6 and TRBJ2-3; 9 bases align to TRBD1. The CDR3 consists of 16 residues. V shed 7 bases, J shed 5 bases, and the junction held 14 bases outside the gene matches. Germline CDR1 and CDR2: SGHDT and YYEEEE. The CDR3 protein is CASQSPGQGREDTQYF. The CDR3 region has the DNA TGTGCCAGCCAAAGCCCCGGACAGGGGCGAGAAGATACGCAGTATTTT.

The chain combines TRBV2 with TRBJ1-2, with D maybe TRBD1 (5 bases). The CDR3 sequence is 17 residues long. Germline V gene sequence: CDR1 SNHLY, CDR2 FYNNEI. Trimming left V 6 bases short and J 4 bases short, with 24 bases between. The DNA for the CDR3 is TGTGCCAGCAGGGCCTCAACCCGGGAAGGGGAGGGCTATGGCTACACCTTC. Its protein is CASRASTREGEGYGYTF.

This clonotype was counted many times. The chain uses TRBV27 and TRBJ2-3; tentatively, D is TRBD2 (7 bases). Germline CDR1 and CDR2: MNHEY and SMNVEV (reference sequence). Trimming pared 0 bases from V and 7 bases from J, leaving 11 bases between. This CDR3 spans 14 amino acids. CDR3 sequence: CASSLSAGAYTQYF. The CDR3 DNA is TGTGCCAGCAGTTTATCGGCGGGGGCCTATACGCAGTATTTT.

The chain is built from TRBV5-5 and TRBJ1-1, with D maybe TRBD1 (5 bases). The V gene lost 5 bases and the J gene lost 7 bases, with 12 bases spanning the gap. Germline V gives CDR1 SGHKS, CDR2 YYEKEE (reference sequence). The CDR3 covers 12 residues. CDR3 sequence (DNA): TGTGCCAGCAGATTGACAGAATTTGAAGCTTTCTTT. Its translation: CASRLTEFEAFF. The full variable domain, in which reference TRBV5-5 and TRBJ1-1 provide the parts outside the CDR3, is DAGVTQSPTHLIKTRGQQVTLRCSPISGHKSVSWYQQVLGQGPQFIFQYYEKEERGRGNFPDRFSARQFPNYSSELNVNALLLGDSALYLCASRLTEFEAFFGQGTRLTVV.